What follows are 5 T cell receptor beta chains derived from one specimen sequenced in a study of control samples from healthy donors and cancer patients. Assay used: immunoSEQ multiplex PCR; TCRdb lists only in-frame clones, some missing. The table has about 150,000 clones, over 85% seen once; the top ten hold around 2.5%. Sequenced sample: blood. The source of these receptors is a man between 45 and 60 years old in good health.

CDR3 amino acids: CASISGRGGELFF. The CDR3 region has the DNA TGTGCCAGCATCAGCGGGAGGGGCGGGGAGCTGTTTTTT. This chain links TRBV28 with TRBJ2-2; 10 bases match TRBD2. V dropped 7 bases and J dropped 7; count of bases not matched to a gene: 3. Germline V gives CDR1 MDHEN, CDR2 SYDVKM. This CDR3 comprises 13 residues.

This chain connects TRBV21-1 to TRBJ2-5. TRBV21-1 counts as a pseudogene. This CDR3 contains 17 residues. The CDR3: CASSETAISPCQETQYF. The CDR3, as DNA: TGTGCCAGCAGCGAGACGGCCATCAGCCCTTGCCAAGAGACCCAGTACTTC.

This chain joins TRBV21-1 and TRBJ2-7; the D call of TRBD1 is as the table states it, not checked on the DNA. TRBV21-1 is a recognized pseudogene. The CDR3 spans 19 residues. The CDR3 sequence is CASSKSRLLRTRSSYEQYF. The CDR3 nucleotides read TGTGCCAGCAGCAAAAGTCGATTACTTCGGACACGGAGCTCCTACGAGCAGTACTTC.

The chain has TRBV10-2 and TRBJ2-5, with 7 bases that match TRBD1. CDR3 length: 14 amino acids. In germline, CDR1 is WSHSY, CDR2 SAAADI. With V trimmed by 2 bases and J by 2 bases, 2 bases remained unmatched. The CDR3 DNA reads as TGCGCCAGCAGTGAGAGGGGGCGGCAAGAGACCCAGTACTTC. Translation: CASSERGRQETQYF.

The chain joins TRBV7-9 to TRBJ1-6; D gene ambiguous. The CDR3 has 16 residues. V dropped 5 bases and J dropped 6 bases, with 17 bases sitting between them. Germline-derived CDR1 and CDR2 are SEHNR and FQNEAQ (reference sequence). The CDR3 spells CASSTRTPALNSPLHF. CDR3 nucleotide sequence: TGTGCCAGCAGCACCAGGACCCCCGCTCTTAATTCACCCCTCCACTTT.